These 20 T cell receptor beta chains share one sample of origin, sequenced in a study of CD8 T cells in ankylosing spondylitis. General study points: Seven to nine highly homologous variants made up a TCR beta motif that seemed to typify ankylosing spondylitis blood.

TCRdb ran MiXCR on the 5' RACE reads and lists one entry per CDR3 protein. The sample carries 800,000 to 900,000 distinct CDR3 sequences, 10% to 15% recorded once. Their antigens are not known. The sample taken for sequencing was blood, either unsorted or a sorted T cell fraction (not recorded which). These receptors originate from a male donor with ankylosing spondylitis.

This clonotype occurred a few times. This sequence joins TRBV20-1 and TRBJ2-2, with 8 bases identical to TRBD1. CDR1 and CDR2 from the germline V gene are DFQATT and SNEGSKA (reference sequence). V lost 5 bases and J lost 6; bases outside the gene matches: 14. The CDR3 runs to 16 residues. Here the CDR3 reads CSAPTAGQGSAGELFF. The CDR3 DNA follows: TGCAGTGCTCCCACTGCAGGACAGGGCAGCGCCGGGGAGCTGTTTTTT.

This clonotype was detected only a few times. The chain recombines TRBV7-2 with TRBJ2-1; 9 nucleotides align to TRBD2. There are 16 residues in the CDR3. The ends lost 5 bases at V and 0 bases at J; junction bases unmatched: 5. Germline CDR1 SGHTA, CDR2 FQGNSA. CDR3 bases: TGTGCCAGCAGCATCCGTAGCGGGGGCTCCTACAATGAGCAGTTCTTC. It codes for CASSIRSGGSYNEQFF.

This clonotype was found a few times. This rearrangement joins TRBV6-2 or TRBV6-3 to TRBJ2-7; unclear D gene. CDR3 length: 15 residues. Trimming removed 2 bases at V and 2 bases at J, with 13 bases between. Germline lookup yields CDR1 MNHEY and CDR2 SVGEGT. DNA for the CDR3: TGTGCCAGCAGTTACGGGTCGCCGAACCCCTACGAGCAGTACTTC. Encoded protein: CASSYGSPNPYEQYF.

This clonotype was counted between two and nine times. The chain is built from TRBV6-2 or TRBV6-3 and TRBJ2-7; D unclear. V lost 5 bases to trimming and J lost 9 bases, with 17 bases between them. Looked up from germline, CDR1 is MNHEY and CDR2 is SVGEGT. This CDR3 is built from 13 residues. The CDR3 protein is CASSPLSWGWQYF. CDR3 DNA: TGTGCCAGCAGTCCGCTGTCCTGGGGATGGCAGTACTTC.

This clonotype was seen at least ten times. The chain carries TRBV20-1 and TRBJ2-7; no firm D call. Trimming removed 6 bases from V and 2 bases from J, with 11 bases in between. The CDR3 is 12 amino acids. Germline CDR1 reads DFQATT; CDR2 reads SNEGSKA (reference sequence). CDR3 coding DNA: TGCAGTGCCCGCCTGGGGACCTACGAGCAGTACTTC. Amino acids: CSARLGTYEQYF.

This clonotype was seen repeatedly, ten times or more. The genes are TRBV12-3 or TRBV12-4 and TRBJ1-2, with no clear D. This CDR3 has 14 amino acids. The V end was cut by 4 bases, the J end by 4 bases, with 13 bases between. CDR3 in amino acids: CASSSLGETYGYTF. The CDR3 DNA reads TGTGCCAGCAGTTCCCTTGGGGAGACCTATGGCTACACCTTC.

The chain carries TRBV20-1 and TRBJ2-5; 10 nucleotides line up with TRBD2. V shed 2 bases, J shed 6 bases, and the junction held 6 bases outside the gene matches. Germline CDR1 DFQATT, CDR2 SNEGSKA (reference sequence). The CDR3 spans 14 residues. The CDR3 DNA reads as TGCAGTGCTAGACTAGCGGGGGACGGAAAGACCCAGTACTTC. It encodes CSARLAGDGKTQYF.

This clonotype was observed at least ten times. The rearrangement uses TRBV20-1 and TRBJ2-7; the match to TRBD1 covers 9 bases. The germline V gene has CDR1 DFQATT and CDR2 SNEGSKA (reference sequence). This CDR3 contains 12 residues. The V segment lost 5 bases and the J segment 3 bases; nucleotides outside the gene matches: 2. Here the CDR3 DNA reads TGCAGTGCTTGGGACAGGGTCTACGAGCAGTACTTC. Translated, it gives CSAWDRVYEQYF.

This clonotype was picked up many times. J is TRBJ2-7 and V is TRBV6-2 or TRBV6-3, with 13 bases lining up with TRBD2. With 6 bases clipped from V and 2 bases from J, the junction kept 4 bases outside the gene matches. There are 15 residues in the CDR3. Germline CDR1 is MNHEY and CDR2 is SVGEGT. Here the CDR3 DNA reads TGTGCCAGCAGCGCTACTAGCGGGGGGGCCTACGAGCAGTACTTC. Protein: CASSATSGGAYEQYF.

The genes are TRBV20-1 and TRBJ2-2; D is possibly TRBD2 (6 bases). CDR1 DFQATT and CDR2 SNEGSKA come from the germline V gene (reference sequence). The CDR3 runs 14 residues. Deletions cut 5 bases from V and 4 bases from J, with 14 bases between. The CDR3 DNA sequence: TGCAGTGCTGTGTTTCCGGGAGCCACCGGGGAGCTGTTTTTT. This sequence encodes CSAVFPGATGELFF.

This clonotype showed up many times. The chain's CDR3 is CASSLAGDEQYF. In DNA form, the CDR3 reads TGCGCCAGCAGCTTGGCCGGAGACGAGCAGTACTTC. V is TRBV5-1 and J is TRBJ2-7, with no clear D. Between the trimmed V and J ends, which lost 0 bases and 5 bases, there was a span of 6 bases. The CDR3 sequence is 12 residues long. The germline CDR1 and CDR2 sequences are SGHRS and YFSETQ.

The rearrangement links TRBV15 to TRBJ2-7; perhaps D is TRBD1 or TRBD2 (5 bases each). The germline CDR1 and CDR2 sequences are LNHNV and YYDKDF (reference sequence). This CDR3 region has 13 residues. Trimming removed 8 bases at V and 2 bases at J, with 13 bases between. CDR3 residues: CATGARRTYEQYF. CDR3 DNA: TGTGCCACCGGGGCGCGGAGGACCTACGAGCAGTACTTC.

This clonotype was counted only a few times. This chain's CDR3 is CASSLAYPYNSPLHF. Here the CDR3 DNA reads TGTGCCAGCAGCTTAGCATATCCCTATAATTCACCCCTCCACTTT. The rearrangement uses TRBV7-6 and TRBJ1-6; D uncertain. Looked up from germline, CDR1 is SGHVS and CDR2 is FNYEAQ. CDR3 length: 15 residues. With 0 bases removed from V and 2 bases from J, the gap between germline ends came to 5 bases. Filled out from reference TRBV7-6 and TRBJ1-6, the complete variable domain reads GAGVSQSPRYKVTKRGQDVALRCDPISGHVSLYWYRQALGQGPEFLTYFNYEAQQDKSGLPNDRFSAERPEGSISTLTIQRTEQRDSAMYRCASSLAYPYNSPLHFGNGTRLTVT.

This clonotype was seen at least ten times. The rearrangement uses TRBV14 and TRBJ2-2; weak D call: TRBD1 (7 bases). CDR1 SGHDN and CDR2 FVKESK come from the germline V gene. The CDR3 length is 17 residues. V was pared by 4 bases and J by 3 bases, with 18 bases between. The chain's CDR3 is CASSPKLTGTHTGELFF. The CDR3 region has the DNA TGTGCCAGCAGCCCCAAATTGACAGGGACTCACACCGGGGAGCTGTTTTTT.

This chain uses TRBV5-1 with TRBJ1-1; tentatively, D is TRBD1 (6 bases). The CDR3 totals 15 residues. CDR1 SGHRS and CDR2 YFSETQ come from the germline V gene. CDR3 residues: CGSGRGGPEHTEAFF. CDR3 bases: TGCGGGAGTGGAAGGGGGGGACCGGAGCACACTGAAGCTTTCTTT. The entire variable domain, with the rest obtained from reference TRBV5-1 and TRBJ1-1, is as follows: KAGVTQTPRYLIKTRGQQVTLSCSPISGHRSVSWYQQTPGQGLQFLFEYFSETQRNKGNFPGRFSGRQFSNSRSEMNVSTLELGDSALYLCGSGRGGPEHTEAFFGQGTRLTVV.

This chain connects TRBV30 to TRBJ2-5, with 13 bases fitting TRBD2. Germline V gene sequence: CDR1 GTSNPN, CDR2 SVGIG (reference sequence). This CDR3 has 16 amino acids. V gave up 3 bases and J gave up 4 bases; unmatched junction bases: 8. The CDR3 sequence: CAWSLGLAGAGETQYF. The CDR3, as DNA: TGTGCCTGGAGCCTCGGACTAGCGGGAGCTGGAGAGACCCAGTACTTC.

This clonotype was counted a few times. The CDR3 region is CASSPSQGGISNQPQHF. The DNA of the CDR3 is TGTGCCAGCAGCCCCTCCCAAGGGGGGATAAGCAATCAGCCCCAGCATTTT. The gene calls are TRBV6-1 and TRBJ1-5; possible D gene TRBD1, 6 bases. The CDR3 extends over 17 amino acids. Trimming shortened V by 6 bases and J by 1 base, and 19 bases separated the two germline ends. The V gene's germline CDR1 is MNHNS and CDR2 SASEGT.

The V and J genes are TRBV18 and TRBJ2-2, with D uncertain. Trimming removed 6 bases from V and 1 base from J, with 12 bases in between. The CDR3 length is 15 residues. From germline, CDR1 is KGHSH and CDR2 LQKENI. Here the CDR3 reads CASSLWSVNTGELFF. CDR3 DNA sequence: TGTGCCAGCTCCCTCTGGTCGGTGAACACCGGGGAGCTGTTTTTT.

In nucleotides, the CDR3 is TGCAGCGGGGCAAAAAGGACTAGCGGGGAAGAGACCCAGTACTTC. Its translation is CSGAKRTSGEETQYF. The chain employs TRBV29-1 and TRBJ2-5; 12 bases map to TRBD2. Per the germline V gene, CDR1 is SQVTM and CDR2 is ANQGSEA. The ends lost 7 bases at V and 3 bases at J; junction bases unmatched: 9. The CDR3 extends over 15 amino acids.

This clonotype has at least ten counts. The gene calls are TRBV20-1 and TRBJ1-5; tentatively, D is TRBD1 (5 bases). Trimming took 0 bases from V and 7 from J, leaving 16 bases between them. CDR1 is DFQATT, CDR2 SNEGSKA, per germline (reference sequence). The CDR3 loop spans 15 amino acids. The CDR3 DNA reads TGCAGTGCTAGAGATCAAGGGAGGGGCGGGCAGCCCCAGCATTTT. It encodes CSARDQGRGGQPQHF.